One and the same sample provided the 4 T cell receptor beta chains below, sequenced in a study of shared clonotypes between healthy human individuals. Generated by immunoSEQ multiplex PCR, the TCRdb table keeps only in-frame clones and is missing some. Among fewer than 1.4 million clones listed, 75% to 85% were seen once. Sequenced material: memory CD4+ T cells from PBMCs. Stated subset: CD45RA-negative fraction. These receptors originate from a man younger than 35 in good health. Some clones in this sample may be carry-over from other donors' samples.

V usage is TRBV14 and J usage is TRBJ2-1, with D possibly being TRBD2 (6 bases). Germline CDR1 and CDR2: SGHDN and FVKESK. This CDR3 is built from 13 residues. V dropped 4 bases and J dropped 5 bases, with 9 bases sitting between them. This CDR3 reads CASSRDLNNEQFF. CDR3 DNA sequence: TGTGCCAGCAGCCGGGACTTAAACAATGAGCAGTTCTTC.

The rearrangement joins TRBV2 to TRBJ1-5; unclear D gene. Deletions cut 5 bases from V and 6 bases from J, with 14 bases between. This CDR3 spans 14 amino acids. Germline lookup yields CDR1 SNHLY and CDR2 FYNNEI. DNA of the CDR3: TGTGCCAGCAGTCGGGCACCAAATGGTCAGCCCCAGCATTTT. This encodes CASSRAPNGQPQHF.

Concerning this clone: One junction end disagrees with the germline gene, perhaps due to a read error. The chain recombines TRBV30 with TRBJ1-3; no reliable D call. The CDR3 has 15 amino acids. Germline V lookup: CDR1 GTSNPN, CDR2 SVGIG (reference sequence). The CDR3 region is CAWSVIWQTGNTTYF. For the CDR3, the DNA is TGTGCCTGGAGTGTCATATGGCAGACTGGAAACACCACATATTTT.

The chain is built from TRBV27 and TRBJ1-1; D unresolved. Germline V gene lookup returns CDR1 MNHEY and CDR2 SMNVEV (reference sequence). V was cut by 6 bases and J by 6 bases, with 23 bases left in between. The CDR3 extends over 16 amino acids. The CDR3 DNA is TGTGCCAGCAGGACCACCTGGGTAGGGATCGACGCTGAAGCTTTCTTT. Translating it yields CASRTTWVGIDAEAFF.